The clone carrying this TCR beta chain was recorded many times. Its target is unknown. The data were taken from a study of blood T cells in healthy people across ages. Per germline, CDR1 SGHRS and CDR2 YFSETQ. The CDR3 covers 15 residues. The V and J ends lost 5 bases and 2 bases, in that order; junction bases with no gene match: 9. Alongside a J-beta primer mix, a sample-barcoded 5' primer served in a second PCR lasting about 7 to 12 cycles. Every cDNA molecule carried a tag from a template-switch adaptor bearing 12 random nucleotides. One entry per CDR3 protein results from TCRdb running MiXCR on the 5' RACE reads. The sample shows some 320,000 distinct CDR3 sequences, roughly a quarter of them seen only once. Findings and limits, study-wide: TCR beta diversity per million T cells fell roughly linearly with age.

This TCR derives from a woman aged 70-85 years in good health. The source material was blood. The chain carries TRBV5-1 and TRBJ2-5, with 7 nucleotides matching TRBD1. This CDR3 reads CASSHGQAIQETQYF. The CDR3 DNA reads TGCGCCAGCAGTCATGGACAGGCGATACAAGAGACCCAGTACTTC. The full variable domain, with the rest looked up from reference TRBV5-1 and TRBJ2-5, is KAGVTQTPRYLIKTRGQQVTLSCSPISGHRSVSWYQQTPGQGLQFLFEYFSETQRNKGNFPGRFSGRQFSNSRSEMNVSTLELGDSALYLCASSHGQAIQETQYFGPGTRLLVL.